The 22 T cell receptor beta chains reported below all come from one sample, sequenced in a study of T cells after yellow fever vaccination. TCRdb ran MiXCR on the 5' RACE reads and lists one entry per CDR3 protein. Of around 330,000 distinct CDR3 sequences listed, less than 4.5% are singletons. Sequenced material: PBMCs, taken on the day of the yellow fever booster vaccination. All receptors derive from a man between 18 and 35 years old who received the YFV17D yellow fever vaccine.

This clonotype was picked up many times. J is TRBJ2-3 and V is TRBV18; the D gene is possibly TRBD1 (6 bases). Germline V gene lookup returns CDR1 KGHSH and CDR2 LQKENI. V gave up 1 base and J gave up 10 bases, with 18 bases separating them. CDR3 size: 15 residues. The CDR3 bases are TGTGCCAGCTCACCACGGGGGCCAGTCGCTATGGCGCAGTATTTT. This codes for CASSPRGPVAMAQYF.

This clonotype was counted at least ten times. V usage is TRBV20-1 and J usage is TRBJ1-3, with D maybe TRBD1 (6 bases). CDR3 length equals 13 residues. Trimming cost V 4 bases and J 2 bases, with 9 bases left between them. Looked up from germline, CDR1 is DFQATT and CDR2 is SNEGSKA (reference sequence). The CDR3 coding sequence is TGCAGTGCTATTTGGACAGCTGGAAACACCATATATTTT. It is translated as CSAIWTAGNTIYF.

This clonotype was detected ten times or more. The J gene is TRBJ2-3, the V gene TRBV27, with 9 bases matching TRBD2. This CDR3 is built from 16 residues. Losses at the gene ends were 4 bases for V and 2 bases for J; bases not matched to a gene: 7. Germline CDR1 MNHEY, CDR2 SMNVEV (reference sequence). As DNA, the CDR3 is TGTGCCAGCAGTTGGCGAGCGGGGGGACACACAGATACGCAGTATTTT. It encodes CASSWRAGGHTDTQYF.

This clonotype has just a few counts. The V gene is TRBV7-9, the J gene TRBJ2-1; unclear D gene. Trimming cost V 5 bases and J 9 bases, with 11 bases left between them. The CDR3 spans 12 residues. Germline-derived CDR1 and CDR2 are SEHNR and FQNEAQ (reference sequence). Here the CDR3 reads CASSPHRVEQFF. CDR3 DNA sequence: TGTGCCAGCAGCCCCCACCGCGTTGAGCAGTTCTTC.

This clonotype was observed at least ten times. DNA of the CDR3: TGTGCCAGCAGTTTGGGTACGGGGGCAAACACTGAAGCTTTCTTT. As protein: CASSLGTGANTEAFF. The gene calls are TRBV27 and TRBJ1-1, with a tentative D call TRBD1 (6 bases). Germline CDR1 is MNHEY and CDR2 is SMNVEV (reference sequence). CDR3 length: 15 residues. V was clipped by 3 bases and J by 2 bases, with 13 bases between them.

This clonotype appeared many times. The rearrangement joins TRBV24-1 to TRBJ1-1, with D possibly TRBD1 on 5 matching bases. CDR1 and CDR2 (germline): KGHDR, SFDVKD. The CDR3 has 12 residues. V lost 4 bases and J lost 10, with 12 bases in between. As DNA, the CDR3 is TGTGCCACCAGTGACCAAGACGGGGGAGCTTTCTTT. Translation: CATSDQDGGAFF.

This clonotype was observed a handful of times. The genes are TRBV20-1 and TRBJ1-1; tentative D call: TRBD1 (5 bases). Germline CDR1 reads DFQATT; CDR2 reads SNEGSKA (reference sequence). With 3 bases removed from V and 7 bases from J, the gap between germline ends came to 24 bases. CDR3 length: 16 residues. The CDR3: CSARPYQGVERGEAFF. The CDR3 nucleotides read TGCAGTGCTAGGCCCTACCAGGGCGTTGAGCGCGGTGAAGCTTTCTTT.

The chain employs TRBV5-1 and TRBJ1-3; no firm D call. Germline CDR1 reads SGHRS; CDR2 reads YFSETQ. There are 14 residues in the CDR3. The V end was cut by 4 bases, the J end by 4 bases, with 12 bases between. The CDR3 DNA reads TGCGCCAGCAGCGGCGGGTCCGGCGGAAACACCATATATTTT. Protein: CASSGGSGGNTIYF.

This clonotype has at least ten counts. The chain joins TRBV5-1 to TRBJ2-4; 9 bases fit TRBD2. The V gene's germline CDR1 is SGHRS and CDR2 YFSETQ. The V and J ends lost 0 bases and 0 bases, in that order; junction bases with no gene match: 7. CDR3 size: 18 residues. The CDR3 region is CASSLDLRGGLAKNIQYF. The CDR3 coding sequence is TGCGCCAGCAGCTTGGATTTGCGGGGGGGCCTAGCCAAAAACATTCAGTACTTC.

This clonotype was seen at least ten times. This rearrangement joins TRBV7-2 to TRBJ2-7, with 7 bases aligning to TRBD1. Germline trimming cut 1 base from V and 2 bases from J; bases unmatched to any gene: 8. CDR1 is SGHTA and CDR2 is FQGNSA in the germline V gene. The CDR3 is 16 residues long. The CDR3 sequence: CASSLVPRQGPYEQYF. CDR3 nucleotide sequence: TGTGCCAGCAGCTTAGTACCCCGACAGGGACCCTACGAGCAGTACTTC. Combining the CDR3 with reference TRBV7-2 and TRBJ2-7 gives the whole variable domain GAGVSQSPSNKVTEKGKDVELRCDPISGHTALYWYRQSLGQGLEFLIYFQGNSAPDKSGLPSDRFSAERTGGSVSTLTIQRTQQEDSAVYLCASSLVPRQGPYEQYFGPGTRLTVT.

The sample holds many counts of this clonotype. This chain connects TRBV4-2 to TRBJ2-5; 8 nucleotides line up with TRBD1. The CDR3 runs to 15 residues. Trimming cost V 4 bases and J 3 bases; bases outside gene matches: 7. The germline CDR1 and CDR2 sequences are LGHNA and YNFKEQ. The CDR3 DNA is TGTGCCAGCAGCCCGGACAGGGCAGTAAAAGAGACCCAGTACTTC. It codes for CASSPDRAVKETQYF.

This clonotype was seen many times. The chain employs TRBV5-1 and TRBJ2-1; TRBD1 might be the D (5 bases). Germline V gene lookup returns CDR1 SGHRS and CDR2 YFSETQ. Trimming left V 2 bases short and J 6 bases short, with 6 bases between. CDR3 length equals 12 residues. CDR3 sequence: CASSFQGNEQFF. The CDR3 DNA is TGCGCCAGCAGCTTCCAGGGCAATGAGCAGTTCTTC.

The CDR3 is CASSELGSSNQPQHF. The CDR3 nucleotides are TGTGCCAGCAGTGAATTAGGGAGTAGCAATCAGCCCCAGCATTTT. J is TRBJ1-5 and V is TRBV6-1; D unresolved. The CDR3 loop spans 15 amino acids. Germline CDR1 MNHNS, CDR2 SASEGT. The germline V and J ends were trimmed by 2 bases and 0 bases, with 8 bases remaining between them.

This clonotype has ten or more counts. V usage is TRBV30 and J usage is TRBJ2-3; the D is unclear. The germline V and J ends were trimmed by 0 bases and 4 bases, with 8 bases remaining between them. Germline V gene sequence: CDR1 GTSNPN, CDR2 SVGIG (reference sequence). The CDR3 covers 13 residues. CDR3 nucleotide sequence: TGTGCCTGGAGTGTACGGTCGGCAGATACGCAGTATTTT. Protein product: CAWSVRSADTQYF.

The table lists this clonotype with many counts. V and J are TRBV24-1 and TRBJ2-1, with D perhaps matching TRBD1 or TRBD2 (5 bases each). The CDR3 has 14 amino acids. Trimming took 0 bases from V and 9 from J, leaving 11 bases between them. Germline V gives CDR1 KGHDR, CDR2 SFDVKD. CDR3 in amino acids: CATSDLAYGTEQFF. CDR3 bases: TGTGCCACCAGTGATTTGGCCTACGGGACTGAGCAGTTCTTC.

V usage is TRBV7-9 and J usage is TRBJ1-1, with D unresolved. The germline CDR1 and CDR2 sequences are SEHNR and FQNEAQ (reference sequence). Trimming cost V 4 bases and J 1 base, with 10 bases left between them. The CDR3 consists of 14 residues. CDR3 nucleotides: TGTGCCAGCAGCTCCGCCCAGTCGAACACTGAAGCTTTCTTT. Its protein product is CASSSAQSNTEAFF.

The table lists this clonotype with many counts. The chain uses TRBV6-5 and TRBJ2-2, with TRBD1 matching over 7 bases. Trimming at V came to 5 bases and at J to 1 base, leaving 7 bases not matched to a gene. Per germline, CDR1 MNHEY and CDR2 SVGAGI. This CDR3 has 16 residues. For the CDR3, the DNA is TGTGCCAGCAGTCCCCGGACAGGTTGGAACACCGGGGAGCTGTTTTTT. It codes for CASSPRTGWNTGELFF.

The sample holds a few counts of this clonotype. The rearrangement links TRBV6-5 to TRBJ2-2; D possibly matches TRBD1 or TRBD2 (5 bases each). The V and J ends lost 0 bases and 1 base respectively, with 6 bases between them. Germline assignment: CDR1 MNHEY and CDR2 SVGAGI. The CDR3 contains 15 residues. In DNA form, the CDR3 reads TGTGCCAGCAGTTACTCGGGACGGAACACCGGGGAGCTGTTTTTT. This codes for CASSYSGRNTGELFF.

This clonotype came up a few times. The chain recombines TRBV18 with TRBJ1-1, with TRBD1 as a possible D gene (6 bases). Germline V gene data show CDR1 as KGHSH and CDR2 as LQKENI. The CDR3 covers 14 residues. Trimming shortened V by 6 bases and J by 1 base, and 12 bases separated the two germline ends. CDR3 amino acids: CASSQGQWNTEAFF. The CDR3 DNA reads TGTGCCAGCTCCCAAGGACAGTGGAACACTGAAGCTTTCTTT. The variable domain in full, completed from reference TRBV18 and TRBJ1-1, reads NAGVMQNPRHLVRRRGQEARLRCSPMKGHSHVYWYRQLPEEGLKFMVYLQKENIIDESGMPKERFSAEFPKEGPSILRIQQVVRGDSAAYFCASSQGQWNTEAFFGQGTRLTVV.

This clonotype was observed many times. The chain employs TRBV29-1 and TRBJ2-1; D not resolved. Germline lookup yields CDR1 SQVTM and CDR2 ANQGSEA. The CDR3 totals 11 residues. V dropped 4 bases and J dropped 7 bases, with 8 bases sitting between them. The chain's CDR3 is CSVVRTNEQFF. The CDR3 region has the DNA TGCAGCGTTGTCCGCACAAATGAGCAGTTCTTC.

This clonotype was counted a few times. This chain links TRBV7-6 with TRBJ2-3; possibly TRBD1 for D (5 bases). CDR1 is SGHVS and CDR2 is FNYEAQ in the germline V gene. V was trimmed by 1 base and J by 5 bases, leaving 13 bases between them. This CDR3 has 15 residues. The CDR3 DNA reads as TGTGCCAGCAGCTTAGAGTCAGGGTGGAGAGATACGCAGTATTTT. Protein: CASSLESGWRDTQYF. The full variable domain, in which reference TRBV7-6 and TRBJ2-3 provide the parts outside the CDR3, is GAGVSQSPRYKVTKRGQDVALRCDPISGHVSLYWYRQALGQGPEFLTYFNYEAQQDKSGLPNDRFSAERPEGSISTLTIQRTEQRDSAMYRCASSLESGWRDTQYFGPGTRLTVL.

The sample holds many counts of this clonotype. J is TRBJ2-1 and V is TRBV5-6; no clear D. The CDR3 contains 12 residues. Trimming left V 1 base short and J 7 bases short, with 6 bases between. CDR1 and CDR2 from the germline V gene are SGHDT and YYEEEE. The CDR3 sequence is CASSLRRNEQFF. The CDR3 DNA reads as TGTGCCAGCAGCTTGCGACGAAATGAGCAGTTCTTC.